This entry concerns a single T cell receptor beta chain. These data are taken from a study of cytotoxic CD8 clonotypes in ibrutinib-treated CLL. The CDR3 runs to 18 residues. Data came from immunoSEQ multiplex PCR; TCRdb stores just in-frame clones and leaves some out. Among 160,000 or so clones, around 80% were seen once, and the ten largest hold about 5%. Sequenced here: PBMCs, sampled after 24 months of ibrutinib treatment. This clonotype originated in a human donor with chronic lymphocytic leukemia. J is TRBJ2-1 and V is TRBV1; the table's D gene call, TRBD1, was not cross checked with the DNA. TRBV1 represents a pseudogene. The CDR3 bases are TGCACCAGCAGTCTCCGGGACAGGGGGATCAGCTCCTACAATGAGCAGTTCTTC. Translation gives CTSSLRDRGISSYNEQFF.